The T cell receptor beta chain described here comes from a study of blood T cell repertoires in COVID-19. Looking at the study overall: T cells, B-cell-depleted T cells, or PBMCs provided the cDNA or gDNA that served as material.

V shed 7 bases, J shed 5 bases, and the junction held 11 bases outside the gene matches. Germline V gene sequence: CDR1 LNHDA, CDR2 SQIVND (reference sequence). The CDR3 is made up of 15 amino acids. Participants, about 18 to 95 years old, spanned around 25 US areas. Cohorts were assigned according to the clinical history that participants reported. Methods used by the authors: By means of reference gene primer amplification, nucleated cell counts were estimated. The table came from immunoSEQ multiplex PCR; TCRdb's copy has only in-frame clones and leaves some out. Clone size and the V and J calls come from that table; the DNA yielded D and trimming. The table records approximately 240,000 clones, about nine tenths of them present only once.

The chain recombines TRBV19 with TRBJ2-1; 7 bases are a match to TRBD2. This clonotype was sampled from a woman aged 50 to 60 in a cohort exposed to, infected with or recovered from COVID-19 (not recorded which). Specimen: PBMCs or T cells enriched from blood (not recorded which). The CDR3 coding sequence is TGTGCCAGTATCTCGACGGGGGGTCCCCACAATGAGCAGTTCTTC. It codes for CASISTGGPHNEQFF.